This passage covers 8 T cell receptor beta chains from one sample sequenced in a study of cytomegalovirus exposure and HLA in healthy donors. 13 Jbeta primers and 60 Vbeta primers were used for the PCR. Some clones are missing from TCRdb's copy, which holds only in-frame ones; the method was immunoSEQ multiplex PCR. The sample data list about 200,000 clones. Sequencing used PBMCs. The origin of the receptors is a boy between 10 and 17 years old in good health and CMV-seronegative.

The gene calls are TRBV2 and TRBJ1-1, with D maybe TRBD1 (6 bases). The CDR3 covers 13 residues. The germline V gene has CDR1 SNHLY and CDR2 FYNNEI. Between the trimmed V and J ends, which lost 3 bases and 4 bases, there was a span of 9 bases. CDR3: CASSDQGLTEAFF. In nucleotides, the CDR3 is TGTGCCAGCAGTGATCAGGGGCTCACTGAAGCTTTCTTT. Full variable domain (outside the CDR3, taken from reference TRBV2 and TRBJ1-1): EPEVTQTPSHQVTQMGQEVILRCVPISNHLYFYWYRQILGQKVEFLVSFYNNEISEKSEIFDDQFSVERPDGSNFTLKIRSTKLEDSAMYFCASSDQGLTEAFFGQGTRLTVV.

CDR3: CASSVDPGGRDTQYF. Here the CDR3 DNA reads TGTGCCAGCAGCGTAGATCCGGGGGGGCGCGATACGCAGTATTTT. The chain couples TRBV9 to TRBJ2-3; 8 bases align to TRBD2. This CDR3 has 15 amino acids. CDR1 and CDR2 from the germline V gene are SGDLS and YYNGEE. J lost 6 bases, V lost 0 bases, and 6 bases had no gene match. Looking up the rest from reference TRBV9 and TRBJ2-3 gives the full variable domain: DSGVTQTPKHLITATGQRVTLRCSPRSGDLSVYWYQQSLDQGLQFLIQYYNGEERAKGNILERFSAQQFPDLHSELNLSSLELGDSALYFCASSVDPGGRDTQYFGPGTRLTVL.

The chain uses TRBV5-5 and TRBJ1-5; no firm D call. CDR1 is SGHKS, CDR2 YYEKEE, per germline (reference sequence). This CDR3 is 14 amino acids long. V gave up 2 bases and J gave up 4 bases, with 10 bases separating them. Here the CDR3 reads CASSLYSGNQPQHF. The CDR3, as DNA: TGTGCCAGCAGCTTATACAGTGGTAATCAGCCCCAGCATTTT.

The CDR3 coding sequence is TGCGCCAGCAGCTTAGCGGGGTCGAACACTGAAGCTTTCTTT. Its protein product is CASSLAGSNTEAFF. This sequence joins TRBV5-1 and TRBJ1-1; D uncertain. Germline V gene sequence: CDR1 SGHRS, CDR2 YFSETQ. CDR3 length equals 14 residues. The V end lost 2 bases, the J end lost 1 base, and 9 bases lay between the germline ends. Full variable domain (rest looked up from reference TRBV5-1 and TRBJ1-1): KAGVTQTPRYLIKTRGQQVTLSCSPISGHRSVSWYQQTPGQGLQFLFEYFSETQRNKGNFPGRFSGRQFSNSRSEMNVSTLELGDSALYLCASSLAGSNTEAFFGQGTRLTVV.

This sequence joins TRBV6-5 and TRBJ2-1; no definite D call. CDR3 length: 12 residues. V was trimmed by 6 bases and J by 7 bases, leaving 10 bases between them. Germline V CDR1 and CDR2: MNHEY, SVGAGI. The CDR3 coding sequence is TGTGCCAGCAGCCCCAGGCGTAATGAGCAGTTCTTC. This sequence encodes CASSPRRNEQFF.

The chain links TRBV5-6 to TRBJ2-7, with a possible D match to TRBD1 (5 bases). Trimming took 3 bases from V and 4 from J, leaving 17 bases between them. The CDR3 is 15 amino acids. Germline CDR1 SGHDT, CDR2 YYEEEE. The CDR3 sequence: CASSSGRRDKYEQYF. For the CDR3, the DNA is TGTGCCAGCAGCTCAGGACGCAGGGATAAGTACGAGCAGTACTTC.

The chain has TRBV18 and TRBJ1-1; 7 bases are shared with TRBD1. CDR3 length: 17 residues. Unmatched junction bases numbered 10, after V lost 2 bases and J lost 1 base. The germline gives CDR1 KGHSH, CDR2 LQKENI. The CDR3 here is CASSPDVPGGPNTEAFF. The CDR3 DNA reads as TGTGCCAGCTCACCAGACGTTCCAGGGGGTCCGAACACTGAAGCTTTCTTT.

The V and J genes are TRBV28 and TRBJ2-3, with 8 bases identical to TRBD2. This CDR3 is 15 amino acids long. From germline, CDR1 is MDHEN and CDR2 SYDVKM. V was pared by 5 bases and J by 1 base, with 5 bases of the junction left unmatched. CDR3 loop: CASSRPGLGTDTQYF. The CDR3 DNA sequence: TGTGCCAGCAGTCGACCGGGACTAGGCACAGATACGCAGTATTTT.